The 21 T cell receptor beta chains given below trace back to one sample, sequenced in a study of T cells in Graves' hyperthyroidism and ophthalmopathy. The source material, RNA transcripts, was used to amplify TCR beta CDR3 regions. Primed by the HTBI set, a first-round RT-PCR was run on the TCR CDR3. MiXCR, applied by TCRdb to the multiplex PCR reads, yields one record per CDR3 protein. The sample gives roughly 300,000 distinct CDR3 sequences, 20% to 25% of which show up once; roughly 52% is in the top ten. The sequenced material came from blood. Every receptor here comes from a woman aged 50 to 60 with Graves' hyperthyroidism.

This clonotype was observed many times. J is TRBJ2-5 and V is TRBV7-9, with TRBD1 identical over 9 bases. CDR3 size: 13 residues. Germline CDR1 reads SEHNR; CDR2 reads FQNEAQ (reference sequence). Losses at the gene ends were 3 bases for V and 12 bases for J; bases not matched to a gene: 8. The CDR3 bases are TGTGCCAGCAGCTTGTCTCTCCGGGACAGGGAGTACTTC. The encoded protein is CASSLSLRDREYF.

This CDR3 is CASSLRGAGTNEKLFF. CDR3 DNA sequence: TGTGCCAGCAGCTTACGGGGGGCGGGTACTAATGAAAAACTGTTTTTT. V gene TRBV7-3 combines with J gene TRBJ1-4; a possible D gene is TRBD1 (6 bases). Germline-derived CDR1 and CDR2 are SGHTA and FQGTGA. CDR3 length: 16 residues. Trimming cost V 2 bases and J 2 bases, with 12 bases left between them.

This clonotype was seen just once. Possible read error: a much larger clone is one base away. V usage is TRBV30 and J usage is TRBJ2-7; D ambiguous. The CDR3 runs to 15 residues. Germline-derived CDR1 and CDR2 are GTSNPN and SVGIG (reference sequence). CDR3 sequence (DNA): TGTGCCTGGAGTGTACCGGCGGTAAAGTCCTTCGAGCAGTACTTC. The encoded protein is CAWSVPAVKSFEQYF. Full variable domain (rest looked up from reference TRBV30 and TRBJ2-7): SQTIHQWPATLVQPVGSPLSLECTVEGTSNPNLYWYRQAAGRGLQLLFYSVGIGQISSEVPQNLSASRPQDRQFILSSKKLLLSDSGFYLCAWSVPAVKSFEQYFGPGTRLTVT.

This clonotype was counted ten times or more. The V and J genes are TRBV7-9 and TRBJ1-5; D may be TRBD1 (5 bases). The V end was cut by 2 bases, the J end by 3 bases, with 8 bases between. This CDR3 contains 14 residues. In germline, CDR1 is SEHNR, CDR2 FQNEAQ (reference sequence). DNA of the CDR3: TGTGCCAGCAGCTTAACGGGGACCAATCAGCCCCAGCATTTT. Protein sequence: CASSLTGTNQPQHF.

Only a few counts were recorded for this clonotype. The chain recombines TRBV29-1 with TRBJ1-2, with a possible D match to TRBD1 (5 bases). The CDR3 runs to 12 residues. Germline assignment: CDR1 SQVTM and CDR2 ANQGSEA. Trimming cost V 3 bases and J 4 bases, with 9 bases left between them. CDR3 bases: TGCAGCGTTGATTCAGGGCCCTATGGCTACACCTTC. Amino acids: CSVDSGPYGYTF.

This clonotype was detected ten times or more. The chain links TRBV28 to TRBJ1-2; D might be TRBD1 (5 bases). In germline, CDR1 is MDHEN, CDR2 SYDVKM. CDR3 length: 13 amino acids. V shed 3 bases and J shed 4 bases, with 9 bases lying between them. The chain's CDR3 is CASSFRGGYGYTF. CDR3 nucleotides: TGTGCCAGCAGTTTTCGGGGGGGCTATGGCTACACCTTC.

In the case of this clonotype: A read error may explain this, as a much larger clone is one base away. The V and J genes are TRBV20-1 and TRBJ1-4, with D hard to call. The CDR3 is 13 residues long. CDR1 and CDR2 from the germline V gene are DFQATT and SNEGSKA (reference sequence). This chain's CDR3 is CGARTGANEKLFF. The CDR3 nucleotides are TGCGGTGCTAGGACGGGTGCCAATGAAAAACTGTTTTTT.

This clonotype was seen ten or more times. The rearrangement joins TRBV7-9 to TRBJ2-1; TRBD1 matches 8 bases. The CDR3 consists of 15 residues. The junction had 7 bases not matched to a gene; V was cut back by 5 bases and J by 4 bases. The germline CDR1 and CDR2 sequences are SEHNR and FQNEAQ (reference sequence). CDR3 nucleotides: TGTGCCAGCAGCCGATCCGGACAGGGATACAATGAGCAGTTCTTC. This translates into CASSRSGQGYNEQFF.

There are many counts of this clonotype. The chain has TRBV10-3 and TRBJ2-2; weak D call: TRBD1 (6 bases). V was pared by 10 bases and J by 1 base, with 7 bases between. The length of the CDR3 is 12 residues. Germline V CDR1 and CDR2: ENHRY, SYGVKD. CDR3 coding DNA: TGTGCCACGGGACAGAACACCGGGGAGCTGTTTTTT. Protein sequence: CATGQNTGELFF.

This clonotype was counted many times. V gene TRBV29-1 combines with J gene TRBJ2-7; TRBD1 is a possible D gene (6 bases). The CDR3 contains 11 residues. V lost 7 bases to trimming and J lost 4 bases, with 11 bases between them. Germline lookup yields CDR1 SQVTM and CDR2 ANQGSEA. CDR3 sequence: CSAGQSYEQYF. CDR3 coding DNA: TGCAGCGCTGGACAGTCTTACGAGCAGTACTTC.

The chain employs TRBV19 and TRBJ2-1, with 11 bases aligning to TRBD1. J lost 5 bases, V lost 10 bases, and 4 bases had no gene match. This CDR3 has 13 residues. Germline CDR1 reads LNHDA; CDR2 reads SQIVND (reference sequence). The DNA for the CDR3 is TGTGCCACTCGGGACAGGGGGAACAATGAGCAGTTCTTC. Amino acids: CATRDRGNNEQFF.

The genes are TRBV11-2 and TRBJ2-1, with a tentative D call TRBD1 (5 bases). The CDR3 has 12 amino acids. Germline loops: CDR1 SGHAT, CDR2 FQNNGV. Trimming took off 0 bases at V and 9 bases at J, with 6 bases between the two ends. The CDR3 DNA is TGTGCCAGCAGCTTAGATAGGGGTGAGCAGTTCTTC. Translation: CASSLDRGEQFF.

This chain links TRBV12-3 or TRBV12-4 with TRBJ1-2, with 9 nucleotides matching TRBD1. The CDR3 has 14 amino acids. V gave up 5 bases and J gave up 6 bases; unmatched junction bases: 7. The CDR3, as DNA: TGTGCCAGCAGTCCCGGGAGGACAGGGGATGGCTACACCTTC. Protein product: CASSPGRTGDGYTF.

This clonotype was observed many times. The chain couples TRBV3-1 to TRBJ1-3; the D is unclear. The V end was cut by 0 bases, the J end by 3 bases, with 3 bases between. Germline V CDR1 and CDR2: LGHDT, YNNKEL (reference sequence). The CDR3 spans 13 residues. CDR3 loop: CASSQEYGNTIYF. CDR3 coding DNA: TGTGCCAGCAGCCAAGAGTATGGAAACACCATATATTTT.

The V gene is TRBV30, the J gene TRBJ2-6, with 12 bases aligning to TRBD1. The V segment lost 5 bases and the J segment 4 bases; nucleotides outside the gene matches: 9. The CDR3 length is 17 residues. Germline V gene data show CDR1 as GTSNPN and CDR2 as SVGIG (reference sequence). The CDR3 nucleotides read TGTGCCTGGTACCGGGACAGGGGGCGTTCGGGGGCCAACGTCCTGACTTTC. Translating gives CAWYRDRGRSGANVLTF.

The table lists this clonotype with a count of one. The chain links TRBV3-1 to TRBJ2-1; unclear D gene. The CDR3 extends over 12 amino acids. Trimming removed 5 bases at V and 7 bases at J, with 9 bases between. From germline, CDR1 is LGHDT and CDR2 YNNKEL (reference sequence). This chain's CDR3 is CASSFDGNEQFF. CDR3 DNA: TGTGCCAGCAGCTTCGATGGGAATGAGCAGTTCTTC.

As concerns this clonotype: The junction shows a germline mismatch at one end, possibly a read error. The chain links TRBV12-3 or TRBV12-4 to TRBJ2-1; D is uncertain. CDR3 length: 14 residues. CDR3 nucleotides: TGTGCCAGCAGTCTCCGGGTATCCTACATTGAGCAGTTCTTC. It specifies CASSLRVSYIEQFF.

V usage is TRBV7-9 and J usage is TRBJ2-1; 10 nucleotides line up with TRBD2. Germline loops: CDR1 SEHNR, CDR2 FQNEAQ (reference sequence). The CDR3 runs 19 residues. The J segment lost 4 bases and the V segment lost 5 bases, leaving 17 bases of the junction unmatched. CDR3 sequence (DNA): TGTGCCAGCAGCATTAAGCCGGGACTAGCGACTCTCCTTTACAATGAGCAGTTCTTC. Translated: CASSIKPGLATLLYNEQFF. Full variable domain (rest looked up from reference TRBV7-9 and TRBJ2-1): DTGVSQNPRHKITKRGQNVTFRCDPISEHNRLYWYRQTLGQGPEFLTYFQNEAQLEKSRLLSDRFSAERPKGSFSTLEIQRTEQGDSAMYLCASSIKPGLATLLYNEQFFGPGTRLTVL.

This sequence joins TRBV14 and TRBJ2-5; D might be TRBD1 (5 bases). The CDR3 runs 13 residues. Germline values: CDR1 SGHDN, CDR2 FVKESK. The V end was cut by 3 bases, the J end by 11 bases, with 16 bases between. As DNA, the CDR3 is TGTGCCAGCAGCCAGTCCAGGGTGATGGAACAGTACTTC. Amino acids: CASSQSRVMEQYF.

The CDR3 here is CASRGGRGSNYGYTF. The CDR3 DNA is TGTGCCAGCAGGGGGGGTAGGGGAAGTAACTATGGCTACACCTTC. This rearrangement joins TRBV6-1 to TRBJ1-2; perhaps TRBD1 as D (5 bases). Trimming stripped 6 bases from V and 1 base from J, with 15 bases between. The CDR3 consists of 15 residues. Germline-derived CDR1 and CDR2 are MNHNS and SASEGT.

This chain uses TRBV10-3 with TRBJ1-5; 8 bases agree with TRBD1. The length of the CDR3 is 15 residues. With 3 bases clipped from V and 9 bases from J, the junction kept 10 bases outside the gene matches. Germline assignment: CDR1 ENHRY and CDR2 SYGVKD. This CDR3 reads CAISETGQVGSPQHF. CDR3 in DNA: TGTGCCATCAGTGAAACGGGACAGGTGGGTTCGCCCCAGCATTTT.